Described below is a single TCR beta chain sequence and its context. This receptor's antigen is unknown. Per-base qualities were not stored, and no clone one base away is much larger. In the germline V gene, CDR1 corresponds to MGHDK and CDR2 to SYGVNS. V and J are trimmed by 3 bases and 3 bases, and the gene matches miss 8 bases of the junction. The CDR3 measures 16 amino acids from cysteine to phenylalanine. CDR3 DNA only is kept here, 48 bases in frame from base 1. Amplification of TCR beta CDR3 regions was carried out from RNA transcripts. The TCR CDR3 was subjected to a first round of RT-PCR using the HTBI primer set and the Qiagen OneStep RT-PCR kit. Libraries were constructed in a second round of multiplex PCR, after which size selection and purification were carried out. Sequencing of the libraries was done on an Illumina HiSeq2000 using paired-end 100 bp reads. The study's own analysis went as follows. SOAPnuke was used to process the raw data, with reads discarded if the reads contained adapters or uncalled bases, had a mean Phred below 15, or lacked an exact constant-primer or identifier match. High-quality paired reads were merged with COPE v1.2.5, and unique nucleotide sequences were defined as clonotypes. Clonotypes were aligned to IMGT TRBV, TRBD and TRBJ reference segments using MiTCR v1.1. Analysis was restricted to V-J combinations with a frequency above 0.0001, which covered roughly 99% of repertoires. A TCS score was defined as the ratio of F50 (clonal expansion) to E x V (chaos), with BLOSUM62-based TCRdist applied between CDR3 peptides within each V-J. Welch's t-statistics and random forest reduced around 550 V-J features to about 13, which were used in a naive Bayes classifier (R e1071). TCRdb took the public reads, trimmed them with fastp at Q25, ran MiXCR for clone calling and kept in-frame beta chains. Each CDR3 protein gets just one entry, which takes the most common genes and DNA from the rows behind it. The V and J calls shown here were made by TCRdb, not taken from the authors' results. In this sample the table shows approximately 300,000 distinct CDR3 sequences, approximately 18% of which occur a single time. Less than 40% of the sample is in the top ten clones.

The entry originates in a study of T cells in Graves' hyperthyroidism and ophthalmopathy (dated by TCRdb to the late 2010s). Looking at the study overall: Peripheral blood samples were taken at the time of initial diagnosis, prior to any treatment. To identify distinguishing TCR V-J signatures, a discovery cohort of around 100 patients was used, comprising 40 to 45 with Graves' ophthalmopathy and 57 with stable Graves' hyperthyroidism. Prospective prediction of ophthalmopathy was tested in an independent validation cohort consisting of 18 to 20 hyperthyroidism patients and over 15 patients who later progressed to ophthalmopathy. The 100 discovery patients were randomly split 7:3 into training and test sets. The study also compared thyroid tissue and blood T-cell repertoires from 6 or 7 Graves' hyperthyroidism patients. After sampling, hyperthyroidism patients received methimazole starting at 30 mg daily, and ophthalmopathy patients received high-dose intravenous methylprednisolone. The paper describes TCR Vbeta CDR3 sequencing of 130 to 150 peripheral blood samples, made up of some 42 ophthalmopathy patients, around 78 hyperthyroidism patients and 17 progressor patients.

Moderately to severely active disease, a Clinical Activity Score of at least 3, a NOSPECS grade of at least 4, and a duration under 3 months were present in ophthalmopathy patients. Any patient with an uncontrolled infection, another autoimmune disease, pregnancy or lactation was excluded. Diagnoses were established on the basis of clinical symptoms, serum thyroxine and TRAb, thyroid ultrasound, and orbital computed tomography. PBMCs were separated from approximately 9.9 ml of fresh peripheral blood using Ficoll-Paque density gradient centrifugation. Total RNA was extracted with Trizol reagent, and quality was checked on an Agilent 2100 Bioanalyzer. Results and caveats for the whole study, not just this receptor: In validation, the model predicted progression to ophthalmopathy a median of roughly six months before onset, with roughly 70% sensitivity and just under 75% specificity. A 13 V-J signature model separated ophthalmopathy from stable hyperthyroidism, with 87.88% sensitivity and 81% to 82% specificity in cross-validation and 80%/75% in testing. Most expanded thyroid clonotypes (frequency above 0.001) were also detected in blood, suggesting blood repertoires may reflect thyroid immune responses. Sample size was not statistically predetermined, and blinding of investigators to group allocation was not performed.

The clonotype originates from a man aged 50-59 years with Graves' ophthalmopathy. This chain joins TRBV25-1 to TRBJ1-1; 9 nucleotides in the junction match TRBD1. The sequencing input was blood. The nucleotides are TGTGCCAGCAGTGACACACAGGGGGCGCGGGACACTGAAGCTTTCTTT. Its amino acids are CASSDTQGARDTEAFF.